The present T cell receptor (beta chain) was sequenced within a study of response to subunit inactivated influenza vaccine (dated by TCRdb to between 2018 and 2020). Looking at the study overall: The study used deep quantitative T cell receptor repertoire profiling to track responses to a trivalent subunit inactivated influenza vaccine. The study at large found these results: The authors suggested that each seasonal influenza vaccination may recruit only a limited number of new T cells.

As to this clonotype: This receptor's antigen is unknown. No quality values exist for individual bases; no much larger clone is one base distant.

The CDR3 numbers 12 residues from cysteine through phenylalanine. Just the 36-base CDR3 DNA is kept, in frame starting at base 1. CDR1 and CDR2 were assigned from the germline V gene as SQVTM and ANQGSEA. The junction carries 12 bases between V and J, which are trimmed by 7 bases and 5 bases respectively. Library prep was done by RT-PCR. The instrument given in TCRdb is Illumina HiSeq 2500. TCRdb itself trimmed the public reads at Q25 with fastp, ran MiXCR and retained productive beta chains. When rows share a CDR3 protein, they turn into one entry using the most common DNA and genes. For this sample the table gives approximately 520,000 distinct CDR3 sequences, of which 16% were detected only once. Jointly, the top ten make up less than 4% of the sample.

The rearranged segments are TRBV29-1 and TRBJ2-4; TRBD1 is perhaps the D gene, given 5 matching bases. The starting material was CD4+ T cells sorted from PBMCs, obtained 23 months after vaccination. The TCR originated in a man between 50 and 75 years old who received an inactivated influenza vaccine. Donor details come from another sample of the same person, matched by shared clones. The CDR3 region reads CSARVQENIQYF. The DNA reads as follows: TGCAGCGCCCGCGTACAGGAAAACATTCAGTACTTC.